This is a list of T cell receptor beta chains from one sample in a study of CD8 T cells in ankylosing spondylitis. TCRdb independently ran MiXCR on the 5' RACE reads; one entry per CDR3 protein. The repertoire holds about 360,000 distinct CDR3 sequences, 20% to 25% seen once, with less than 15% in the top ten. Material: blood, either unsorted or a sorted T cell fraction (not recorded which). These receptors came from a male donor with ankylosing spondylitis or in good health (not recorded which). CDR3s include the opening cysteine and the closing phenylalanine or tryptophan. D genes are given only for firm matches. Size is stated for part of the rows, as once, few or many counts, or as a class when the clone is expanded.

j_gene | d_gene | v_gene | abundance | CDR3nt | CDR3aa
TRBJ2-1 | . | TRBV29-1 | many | TGCAGCGTTGACGCCTCCTCCTACAATGAGCAGTTCTTC | CSVDASSYNEQFF
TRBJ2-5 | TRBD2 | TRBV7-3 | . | TGTGCCAGCAGCCCGTCTAGCGGGGGGGCTGGAGAGACCCAGTACTTC | CASSPSSGGAGETQYF
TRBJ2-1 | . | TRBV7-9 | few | TGTGCCAGCAGCCCACGGGGGAGCAATGAGCAGTTCTTC | CASSPRGSNEQFF
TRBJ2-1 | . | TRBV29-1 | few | TGCAGCGTTCCCACACCCTACAATGAGCAGTTCTTC | CSVPTPYNEQFF
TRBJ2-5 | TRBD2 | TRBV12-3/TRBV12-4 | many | TGTGCCAGCAGTTTACTAGCGGGGGGTTTGGAGACCCAGTACTTC | CASSLLAGGLETQYF
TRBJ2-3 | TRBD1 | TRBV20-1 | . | TGCAGTGCTAGAGAGATACAGGGGGCATGGCACACAGATACGCAGTATTTT | CSAREIQGAWHTDTQYF
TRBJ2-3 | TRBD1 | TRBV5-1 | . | TGCGCCAGCAGCGAGGGACAGGGGCTCGCAGATACGCAGTATTTT | CASSEGQGLADTQYF
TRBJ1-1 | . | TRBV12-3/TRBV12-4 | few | TGTGCCAGCAGTCTAAACAGGGCCACTGAAGCTTTCTTT | CASSLNRATEAFF
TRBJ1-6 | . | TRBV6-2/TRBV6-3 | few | TGTGCCAGCAGTTACTCCCGAGGGTCACCCCTCCACTTT | CASSYSRGSPLHF
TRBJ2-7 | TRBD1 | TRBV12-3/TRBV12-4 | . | TGTGCCAGCAGTAGCCTGACAGGGAGATACGAGCAGTACTTC | CASSSLTGRYEQYF
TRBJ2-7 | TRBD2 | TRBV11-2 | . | TGTGCCAGCAGCTTAACGGCGCGGGGGTCCTCCTACGAGCAGTACTTC | CASSLTARGSSYEQYF
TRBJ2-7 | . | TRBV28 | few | TGTGCCAGCAGTTTACTGGGGCGCTCCTACGAGCAGTACTTC | CASSLLGRSYEQYF
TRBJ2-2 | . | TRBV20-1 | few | TGCAGTGCTAGAAATGCGGACAGTCGGACCGGGGAGCTGTTTTTT | CSARNADSRTGELFF
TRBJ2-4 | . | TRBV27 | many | TGTGCCAGCAGCCCTGATATCACTTACACCAAAAACATTCAGTACTTC | CASSPDITYTKNIQYF
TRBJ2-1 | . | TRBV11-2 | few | TGTGCCAGCAGCTCCCCGCGCGGCTACTTCAATGAGCAGTTCTTC | CASSSPRGYFNEQFF
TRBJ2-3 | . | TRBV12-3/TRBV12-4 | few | TGTGCCAGCAGTTTTTGGGACACAGATACGCAGTATTTT | CASSFWDTDTQYF
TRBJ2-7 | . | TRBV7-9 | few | TGTGCCAGCAGCTTGCCGGGGGCGTTGGAGCAGTACTTC | CASSLPGALEQYF
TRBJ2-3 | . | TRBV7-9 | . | TGTGCCAGCAGCAGCAGGGACTCGTACACAGATACGCAGTATTTT | CASSSRDSYTDTQYF
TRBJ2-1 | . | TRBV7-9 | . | TGTGCCAGCAGCTTTTTAGCAGGGACCTACAATGAGCAGTTCTTC | CASSFLAGTYNEQFF
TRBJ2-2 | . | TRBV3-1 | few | TGTGCCAGCAGCCATGGTTCAGCGAACACCGGGGAGCTGTTTTTT | CASSHGSANTGELFF
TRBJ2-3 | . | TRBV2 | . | TGTGCCAGCAGTGAAGCCGAATGGGCTCCCGGAACAGATACGCAGTATTTT | CASSEAEWAPGTDTQYF
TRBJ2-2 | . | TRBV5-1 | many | TGCGCCAGCAGCCCCGGGACGACGAACACCGGGGAGCTGTTTTTT | CASSPGTTNTGELFF
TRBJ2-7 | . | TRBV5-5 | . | TGTGCCAGCAGCTTGGGGGCCAGCGACACCTACGAGCAGTACTTC | CASSLGASDTYEQYF
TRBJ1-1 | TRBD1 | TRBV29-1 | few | TGCAGCGTTGGGATGTGGGACAGCTCTGAAGCTTTCTTT | CSVGMWDSSEAFF
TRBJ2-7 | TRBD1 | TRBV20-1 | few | TGCAGTGCTACCACTCCGGGACAGGTTTACGAGCAGTACTTC | CSATTPGQVYEQYF
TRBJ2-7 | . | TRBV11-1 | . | TGTGCCAGCAGCTTAGCCCAAGAGCGAGGGAGAGTTGCCTACGAGCAGTACTTC | CASSLAQERGRVAYEQYF
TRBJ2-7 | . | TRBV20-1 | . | TGCAGTGCTAGACCTTGGACGGACTACGAGCAGTACTTC | CSARPWTDYEQYF
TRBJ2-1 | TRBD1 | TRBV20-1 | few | TGCTGTGCTAGAGATCAATCTGGGACAGGGACCTACAATGAGCAGTTCTTC | CCARDQSGTGTYNEQFF
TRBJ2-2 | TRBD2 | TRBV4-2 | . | TGTGCCAGCAGCCAAGATTTACTAGCGGGGTACACCGGGGAGCTGTTTTTT | CASSQDLLAGYTGELFF
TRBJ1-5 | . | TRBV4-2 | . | TGTGCCAGCAGCCAAGGCGTCGGGGGAATTAGGCCCCAGCATTTT | CASSQGVGGIRPQHF
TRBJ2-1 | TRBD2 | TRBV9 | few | TGTGCCAGCAGCTCTGGACTAGTTTATGAGCAGTTCTTC | CASSSGLVYEQFF
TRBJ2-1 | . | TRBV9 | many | TGTGCCAGCAGCGAACGGGCGCCCGCGACTTACAATGAGCAGTTCTTC | CASSERAPATYNEQFF
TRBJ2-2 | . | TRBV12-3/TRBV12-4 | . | TGTGCCAGCAGTTTCGCGGGTTTGAACACCGGGGAGCTGTTTTTT | CASSFAGLNTGELFF
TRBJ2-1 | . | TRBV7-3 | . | TGTGCCAGCAGCCCCCTGGACTACCGTTCTGACAATGAGCAGTTCTTC | CASSPLDYRSDNEQFF
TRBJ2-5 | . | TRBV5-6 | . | TGTGCCAGCAGCGCTTATGAAAGCCCCGAGGGGGGACCACACTGGATACAAGAGACCCAGTACTTC | CASSAYESPEGGPHWIQETQYF
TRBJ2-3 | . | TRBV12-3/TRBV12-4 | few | TGTGCCACCCCCGGTCCGTCTCCCCGTACGCAGTATTTT | CATPGPSPRTQYF
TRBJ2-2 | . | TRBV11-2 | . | TGTGCCAGCAGCTTAGGGTGGAGCAGGGGTAACGCGGGCACCGGGGAGCTGTTTTTT | CASSLGWSRGNAGTGELFF
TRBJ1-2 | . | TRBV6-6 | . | TGTGCCAGCAGTTACGAGGGCAGCTATGGCTACACCTTC | CASSYEGSYGYTF
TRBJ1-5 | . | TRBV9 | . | TGTGCCAGCAGCGTAGGGAGTAAGCCCCAGCATTTT | CASSVGSKPQHF
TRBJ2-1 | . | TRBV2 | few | TGTGCCAGCAGTCGAGTACAGGGTGCGGGCTACAATGAGCAGTTCTTC | CASSRVQGAGYNEQFF
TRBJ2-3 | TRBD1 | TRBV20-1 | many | TGCAGTGCTCTCCCGGGACAGGGGAGGAAGACAGATACGCAGTATTTT | CSALPGQGRKTDTQYF
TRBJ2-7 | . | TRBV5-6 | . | TGTGCCAGCAGCTTGCTACTCCGTACCTACGAGCAGTACTTC | CASSLLLRTYEQYF
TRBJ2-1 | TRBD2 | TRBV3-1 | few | TGTGCCAGCAGCCAAGGGGACCCTAGACTAGCGGGGGAATACAATGAGCAGTTCTTC | CASSQGDPRLAGEYNEQFF
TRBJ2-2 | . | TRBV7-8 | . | TGTGCCAGCAGTCCCCAGGGGCAAGTGGACACCGGGGAGCTGTTTTTT | CASSPQGQVDTGELFF
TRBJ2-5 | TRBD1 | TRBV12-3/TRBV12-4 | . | TGTGCCAGCAGTTCTCCAGGACAGGAAGAGACCCAGTACTTC | CASSSPGQEETQYF
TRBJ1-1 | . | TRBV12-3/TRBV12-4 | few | TGTGCCAGCAGCCCAGGGATGCGGGCTTTCTTT | CASSPGMRAFF
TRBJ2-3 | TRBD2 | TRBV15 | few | TGTGCCACCAGCAGAGATCGATCGGGGGGGGCTAGTTTAGATACGCAGTATTTT | CATSRDRSGGASLDTQYF
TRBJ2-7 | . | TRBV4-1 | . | TGCGCCAGCAGCCAAGTCACGATGTTTCGGCCCGGAGCGGTCCTGGACGAGCAGTACTTC | CASSQVTMFRPGAVLDEQYF
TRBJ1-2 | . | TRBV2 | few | TGTGCCAGCAGTGACAGACCCGCTAACTATGGCTACACCTTC | CASSDRPANYGYTF
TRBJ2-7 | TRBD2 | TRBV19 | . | TGTGCCAGTGGCCTGGGACTAGGATTTGAGCAGTACTTC | CASGLGLGFEQYF
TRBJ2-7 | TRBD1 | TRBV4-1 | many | TGCGCCAGCAGCCGTGGGACAGACTACGAGCAGTACTTC | CASSRGTDYEQYF
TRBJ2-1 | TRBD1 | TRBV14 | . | TGTGCCAGCAGCCCAAGAGTAGATACTAGGGGGCGGACATACAATGAGCAGTTCTTC | CASSPRVDTRGRTYNEQFF
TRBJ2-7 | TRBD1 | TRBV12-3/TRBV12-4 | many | TGTGCCAGCAGTTTAAGACAGGGGGCCTACGAGCAGTACTTC | CASSLRQGAYEQYF
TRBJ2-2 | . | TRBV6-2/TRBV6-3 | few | TGTGCCAGCAGTTACCCCCGGGACTCCGTAGTGGGCACCGGGGAGCTGTTTTTT | CASSYPRDSVVGTGELFF